This passage covers 10 T cell receptor beta chains from one sample sequenced in a study of identical twins. TCRdb re-called the 5' RACE reads with MiXCR, one entry per CDR3 protein. The data hold around 570,000 distinct CDR3 sequences, with roughly 9.9% observed a single time. The same sample was also used in a study of yellow fever vaccine responses in identical twins.

The sample comprised PBMCs. The receptor set was obtained from a woman aged 18-30 years in good health.

Remarks on this clonotype: Just one base apart from a much larger clone, this may be a read error. The chain carries TRBV6-6 and TRBJ2-1, with 9 bases aligning to TRBD1. CDR1 MNHNY and CDR2 SVGAGI come from the germline V gene (reference sequence). CDR3 length: 13 residues. As DNA, the CDR3 is TGTGCCAGCACCGACAGGGGGGACAATGGGCAGTTCTTC. Encoded protein: CASTDRGDNGQFF.

The V and J genes are TRBV7-2 and TRBJ2-3; 10 bases line up with TRBD2. The CDR3 runs to 15 residues. Germline V lookup: CDR1 SGHTA, CDR2 FQGNSA. Trimming took 2 bases from V and 9 from J; bases not matched to a gene: 8. The DNA of the CDR3 is TGTGCCAGCAGCTTAACTAGCGGGGCCGCAGTGACGCAGTATTTT. Its protein product is CASSLTSGAAVTQYF. The full variable domain, completed using reference TRBV7-2 and TRBJ2-3, is GAGVSQSPSNKVTEKGKDVELRCDPISGHTALYWYRQSLGQGLEFLIYFQGNSAPDKSGLPSDRFSAERTGGSVSTLTIQRTQQEDSAVYLCASSLTSGAAVTQYFGPGTRLTVL.

This clonotype was picked up many times. The CDR3 loop reads CASSQVVSGDNEQFF. The CDR3 DNA reads as TGTGCCAGCAGCCAAGTCGTAAGCGGGGACAATGAGCAGTTCTTC. The V and J genes are TRBV4-2 and TRBJ2-1; 7 bases align to TRBD2. The CDR3 covers 15 residues. V shed 1 base, J shed 5 bases, and the junction held 5 bases outside the gene matches. Per germline, CDR1 LGHNA and CDR2 YNFKEQ.

This clonotype was seen many times. The chain links TRBV6-2 or TRBV6-3 to TRBJ2-1, with 15 bases identical to TRBD2. From germline, CDR1 is MNHEY and CDR2 SVGEGT. Losses at the gene ends were 5 bases for V and 15 bases for J; bases not matched to a gene: 11. CDR3 length: 15 residues. As DNA, the CDR3 is TGTGCCAGCAGTCAACCGGGACTAGCGGGAGGATCTCCGTTCTTC. This codes for CASSQPGLAGGSPFF.

The chain couples TRBV20-1 to TRBJ2-3, with 13 bases lining up with TRBD2. The CDR3 is made up of 19 amino acids. Germline assignment: CDR1 DFQATT and CDR2 SNEGSKA (reference sequence). J was trimmed by 4 bases and V by 4 bases; bases with no gene match: 17. The CDR3 DNA reads as TGCAGTGCTAACCCCGGGACTAGCGGGAACGGAACTCGGGCAGATACGCAGTATTTT. It translates to CSANPGTSGNGTRADTQYF.

This clonotype showed up just a few times. The V and J genes are TRBV15 and TRBJ2-7, with 7 bases fitting TRBD1. The CDR3 has 18 residues. The V gene's germline CDR1 is LNHNV and CDR2 YYDKDF (reference sequence). The V segment lost 0 bases and the J segment 2 bases; nucleotides outside the gene matches: 13. The CDR3 DNA sequence: TGTGCCACCAGCAGAGACCAGGCTGGGACAGTAAAAGCCTACGAGCAGTACTTC. This codes for CATSRDQAGTVKAYEQYF.

A note on this clonotype: A much larger clone lies one base from this, so it may be a read error. The chain recombines TRBV29-1 with TRBJ2-3; D is unresolved. The DNA end is a closer match to TRBJ1-5, so the J assignment may be wrong. CDR3 length: 17 residues. Germline V lookup: CDR1 SQVTM, CDR2 ANQGSEA. The CDR3 protein is CSVGSRTSGRAVDTQHF. The CDR3, as DNA: TGCAGCGTTGGAAGTCGTACTAGCGGGAGGGCCGTCGATACGCAGCATTTT.

There are a few counts of this clonotype. CDR3 amino acids: CAISESLNIQGRGRTQYF. CDR3 in DNA: TGTGCCATCAGTGAGTCCCTAAACATACAGGGGCGCGGAAGGACCCAGTACTTC. The J gene is TRBJ2-5, the V gene TRBV10-3; TRBD1 aligns across 7 bases. The CDR3 spans 18 residues. Germline V CDR1 and CDR2: ENHRY, SYGVKD. V trimming: 0 bases; J trimming: 7 bases; junction bases outside the gene matches: 17.

V is TRBV4-2 and J is TRBJ2-7; 8 nucleotides line up with TRBD1. V was pared by 0 bases and J by 2 bases, with 3 bases of the junction left unmatched. There are 15 residues in the CDR3. Germline V gives CDR1 LGHNA, CDR2 YNFKEQ. This CDR3 reads CASSQEKQGAYEQYF. In DNA form, the CDR3 reads TGTGCCAGCAGCCAAGAAAAACAGGGGGCCTACGAGCAGTACTTC.

The V call is TRBV3-1, the J call TRBJ1-5, with D unclear. Germline lookup yields CDR1 LGHDT and CDR2 YNNKEL (reference sequence). V gave up 4 bases and J gave up 5 bases, with 12 bases separating them. The CDR3 loop spans 14 amino acids. CDR3 DNA sequence: TGTGCCAGCAGCCGCGGTCCAGGCGATCAGCCCCAGCATTTT. Amino acids: CASSRGPGDQPQHF. Combining the CDR3 with reference TRBV3-1 and TRBJ1-5 gives the whole variable domain DTAVSQTPKYLVTQMGNDKSIKCEQNLGHDTMYWYKQDSKKFLKIMFSYNNKELIINETVPNRFSPKSPDKAHLNLHINSLELGDSAVYFCASSRGPGDQPQHFGDGTRLSIL.